This entry is about one TCR beta chain. This sample was taken from a study of blood T cell repertoires in COVID-19. Study-level information: Samples representing acute and convalescent COVID-19 were sourced from the United States, Italy and Spain. The analysed material was cDNA or gDNA that came from T cells, B-cell-depleted T cells, or PBMCs.

Original analysis: How many nucleated cells were present was estimated from reference gene primer amplification. Using immunoSEQ multiplex PCR, the repertoire was profiled, and TCRdb retains in-frame clones only, with some absent. V, J and clone size reflect that table, while D and trimming were determined from the DNA. The sample holds about 360,000 clones, around 87% seen once. Germline V gives CDR1 MGHDK, CDR2 SYGVNS. This CDR3 region has 14 residues. Trimming at V came to 7 bases and at J to 0 bases, leaving 4 bases not matched to a gene. This receptor was obtained from a human donor in a cohort sampled during active COVID-19. Sequences were obtained from peripheral blood. This chain links TRBV25-1 with TRBJ2-7; 9 positions agree with TRBD1. The chain's CDR3 is CASTGTGRSYEQYF. CDR3 bases: TGTGCCAGCACCGGGACAGGGCGCTCCTACGAGCAGTACTTC.